The T cell receptor beta chain described here comes from a study of tumor and adjacent non-tumor tissue in lung cancer. In its sample, this clonotype was seen many times. Three rounds of nested PCR, following a modified ARM-PCR protocol, produced the TCRbeta library. MiXCR, applied by TCRdb to the multiplex PCR reads, yields one record per CDR3 protein. The sample includes some 200,000 distinct CDR3 sequences, 71% of them seen just once. The template was RNA from unsorted bulk tissue. Germline-derived CDR1 and CDR2 are DFQATT and SNEGSKA (reference sequence). The length of the CDR3 is 12 residues. V was pared by 4 bases and J by 6 bases, with 12 bases between.

The TCR was taken from a man in his fifties or sixties with non-small cell lung cancer. The gene calls are TRBV20-1 and TRBJ1-1; D is unclear. Material for sequencing was lung tumor tissue. The DNA for the CDR3 is TGCAGTGCTAATCGGGGAAGGTCTGAAGCTTTCTTT. Translated: CSANRGRSEAFF.